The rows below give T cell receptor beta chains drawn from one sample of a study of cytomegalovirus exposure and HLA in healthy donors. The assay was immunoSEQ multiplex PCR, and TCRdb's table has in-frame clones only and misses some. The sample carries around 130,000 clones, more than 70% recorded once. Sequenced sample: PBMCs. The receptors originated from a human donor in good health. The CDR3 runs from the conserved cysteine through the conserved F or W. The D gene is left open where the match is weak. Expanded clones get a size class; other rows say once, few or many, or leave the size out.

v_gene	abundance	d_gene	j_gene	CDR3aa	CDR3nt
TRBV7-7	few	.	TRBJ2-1	CASSLGLHNEQFF	TGTGCTAGCAGCTTAGGTCTTCACAATGAGCAGTTCTTC
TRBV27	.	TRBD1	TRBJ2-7	CASSTGTDYEQYF	TGTGCCAGCTCTACCGGGACAGATTACGAGCAGTACTTC
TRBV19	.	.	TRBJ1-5	CASRRDGNQPQHF	TGTGCCAGTAGGCGGGATGGCAATCAGCCCCAGCATTTT
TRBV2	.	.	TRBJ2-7	CASSEAAGNYEQYF	TGTGCCAGCAGTGAAGCTGCAGGCAACTACGAGCAGTACTTC
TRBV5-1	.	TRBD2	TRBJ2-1	CASSFLGSSGGLNEQFF	TGCGCCAGCAGCTTTTTGGGCTCCAGCGGGGGTCTCAATGAGCAGTTCTTC
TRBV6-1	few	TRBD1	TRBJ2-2	CASSEATGRTGELFF	TGTGCCAGCAGTGAAGCGACAGGGAGAACCGGGGAGCTGTTTTTT
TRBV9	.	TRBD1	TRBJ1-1	CASSQGGTEAFF	TGTGCCAGCAGCCAGGGGGGCACTGAAGCTTTCTTT
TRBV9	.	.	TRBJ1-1	CASSVGHTEAFF	TGTGCCAGCAGCGTAGGTCATACTGAAGCTTTCTTT
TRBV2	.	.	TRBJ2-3	CASKTGLTDTQYF	TGTGCCAGCAAAACGGGACTCACAGATACGCAGTATTTT
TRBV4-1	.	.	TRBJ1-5	CASSQDGGRAQPQHF	TGCGCCAGCAGCCAAGATGGGGGCAGGGCTCAGCCCCAGCATTTT
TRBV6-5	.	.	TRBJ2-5	CASSYGGGRRQETQYF	TGTGCCAGCAGTTATGGAGGGGGCCGCAGGCAAGAGACCCAGTACTTC
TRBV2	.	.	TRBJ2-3	CASSEAPRDTMNTDTQYF	TGTGCCAGCAGTGAAGCCCCCCGGGACACGATGAACACAGATACGCAGTATTTT
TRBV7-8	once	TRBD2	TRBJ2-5	CASSTRPSGEGTQYF	TGTGCCAGCAGCACCAGACCTAGCGGGGAGGGGACCCAGTACTTC
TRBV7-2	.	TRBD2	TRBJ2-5	CASSLGATSGIQETQYF	TGTGCCAGCAGCTTAGGCGCGACTAGCGGGATCCAAGAGACCCAGTACTTC
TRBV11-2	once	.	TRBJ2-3	CASSLEAASSTDTQYF	TGTGCCAGCAGCTTAGAGGCTGCCTCTAGCACAGATACGCAGTATTTT
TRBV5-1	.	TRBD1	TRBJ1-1	CASIGQGTEAFF	TGCGCCAGCATAGGACAGGGAACAGAAGCTTTCTTT
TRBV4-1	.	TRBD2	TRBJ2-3	CASSQEGHGLAGGLDTQYF	TGCGCCAGCAGCCAAGAAGGGCATGGACTAGCGGGGGGCCTGGATACGCAGTATTTT
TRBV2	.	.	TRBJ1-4	CASRAGLSYEKLFF	TGTGCCAGCAGAGCAGGGCTTTCTTATGAAAAACTGTTTTTT
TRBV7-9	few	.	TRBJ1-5	CASSLGADQPQHF	TGTGCCAGCAGCTTAGGGGCCGATCAGCCCCAGCATTTT
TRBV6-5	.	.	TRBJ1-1	CATIRGTEAFF	TGTGCCACCATCCGGGGGACTGAAGCTTTCTTT
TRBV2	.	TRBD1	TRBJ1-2	CASSGQGNYGYTF	TGTGCCAGCAGTGGACAGGGAAACTATGGCTACACCTTC
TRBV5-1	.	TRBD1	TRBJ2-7	CASSLAPGQGDSYEQYF	TGCGCCAGCAGCTTGGCCCCGGGACAGGGGGATTCCTACGAGCAGTACTTC
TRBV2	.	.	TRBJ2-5	CASSILTGYAKETQYF	TGTGCCAGCAGCATTCTGACAGGCTACGCTAAAGAGACCCAGTACTTC
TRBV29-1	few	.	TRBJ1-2	CSVIIDSSARGYTF	TGCAGCGTCATAATTGACAGCTCGGCGAGGGGCTACACCTTC
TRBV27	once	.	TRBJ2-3	CASSLLVPTDTQYF	TGTGCCAGCAGTTTATTAGTCCCCACAGATACGCAGTATTTT
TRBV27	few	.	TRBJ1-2	CASGRMGAGGGYTF	TGTGCCAGCGGAAGAATGGGCGCGGGGGGAGGCTACACCTTC
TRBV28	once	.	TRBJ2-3	CASSSPGGTQYF	TGTGCCAGCTCCTCCCCCGGGGGTACGCAGTATTTT
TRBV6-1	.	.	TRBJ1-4	CASSASWGGLGEKLFF	TGTGCCAGCAGTGCTTCGTGGGGGGGGTTGGGTGAAAAACTGTTTTTT
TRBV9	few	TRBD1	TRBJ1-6	CASSPSGQGFSPLHF	TGTGCCAGCAGCCCTTCGGGACAGGGGTTTTCACCCCTCCACTTT
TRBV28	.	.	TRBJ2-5	CASLGLGETQYF	TGTGCCAGCCTGGGGCTGGGGGAGACCCAGTACTTC
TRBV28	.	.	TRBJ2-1	CASSLLAGEQFF	TGTGCCAGCAGTTTATTGGCTGGTGAGCAGTTCTTC
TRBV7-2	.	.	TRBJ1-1	CASSFLVPGLKNTEAFF	TGTGCCAGCAGCTTTTTAGTCCCGGGACTAAAGAACACTGAAGCTTTCTTT
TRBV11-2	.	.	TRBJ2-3	CASSLDNTDTQYF	TGTGCCAGCAGCTTAGATAACACAGATACGCAGTATTTT
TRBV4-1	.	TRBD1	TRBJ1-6	CASSSPGTGLNSPLHF	TGCGCCAGCAGCTCCCCCGGGACAGGGCTAAATTCACCCCTCCACTTT
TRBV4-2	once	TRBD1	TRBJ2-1	CASSQTGQGRRGEQFF	TGTGCCAGCAGCCAGACGGGACAGGGTCGAAGGGGTGAGCAGTTCTTC
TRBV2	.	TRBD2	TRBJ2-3	CASKAGGAFTDTQYF	TGTGCCAGCAAGGCCGGGGGGGCCTTCACAGATACGCAGTATTTT
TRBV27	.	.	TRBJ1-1	CASRTGFTEAFF	TGTGCCAGCAGAACAGGGTTCACTGAAGCTTTCTTT
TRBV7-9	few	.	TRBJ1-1	CASSQRVEGEAFF	TGTGCCAGCAGCCAAAGGGTAGAGGGAGAAGCTTTCTTT